This T cell receptor beta chain emerged from a study of memory CD4+ T cells and cytomegalovirus serostatus. Notes on this clone: Its antigen is unknown.

General study findings and limits: CMV serostatus prediction reached median AUC approximately 0.96, or 0.89 with US-trained model.

The trim removed 2 bases at V and 5 bases at J, leaving 10 bases unmatched. CDR1 and CDR2 from the germline V gene are SSHAT and FNYEAQ (reference sequence). The CDR3 sequence is 16 residues long. Single viable CD3+CD4+CD8-CD45RO+ cells were sorted as the memory CD4+ T cells. In the original workflow: Out-of-frame sequences were removed, leaving 2 million or so distinct TCRbeta sequences. Profiled with immunoSEQ multiplex PCR; TCRdb holds only in-frame clones, not every one. V and J calls and clone size are as listed in that table; D and trimming were resolved from the DNA. The data contain about 48,000 clones, around 80% of them singletons.

V and J are TRBV7-7 and TRBJ2-5, with TRBD1 matching over 8 bases. Source material: memory CD4+ T cells from blood. The TCR comes from an adult in good health and CMV-seronegative. Written as DNA, the CDR3 is TGTGCCAGCAGCTTATTCGGACAGGGTCCCCGGGAGACCCAGTACTTC. Its protein product is CASSLFGQGPRETQYF.